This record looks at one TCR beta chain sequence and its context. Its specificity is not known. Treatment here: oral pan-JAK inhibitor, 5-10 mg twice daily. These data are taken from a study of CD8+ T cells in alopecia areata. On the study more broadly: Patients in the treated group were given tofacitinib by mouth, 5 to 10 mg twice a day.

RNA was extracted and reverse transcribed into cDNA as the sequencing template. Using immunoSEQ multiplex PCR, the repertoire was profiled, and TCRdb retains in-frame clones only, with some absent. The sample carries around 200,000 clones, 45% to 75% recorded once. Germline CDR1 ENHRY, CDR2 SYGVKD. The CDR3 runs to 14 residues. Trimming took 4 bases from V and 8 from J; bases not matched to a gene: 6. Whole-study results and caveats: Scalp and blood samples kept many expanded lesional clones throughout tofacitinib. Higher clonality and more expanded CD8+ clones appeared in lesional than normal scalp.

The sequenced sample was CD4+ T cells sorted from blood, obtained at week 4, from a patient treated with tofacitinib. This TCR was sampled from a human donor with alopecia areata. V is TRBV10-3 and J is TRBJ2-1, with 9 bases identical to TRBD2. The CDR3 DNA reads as TGTGCCATCAGTGCTAGCGGGATATTCCATGAGCAGTTCTTC. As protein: CAISASGIFHEQFF.